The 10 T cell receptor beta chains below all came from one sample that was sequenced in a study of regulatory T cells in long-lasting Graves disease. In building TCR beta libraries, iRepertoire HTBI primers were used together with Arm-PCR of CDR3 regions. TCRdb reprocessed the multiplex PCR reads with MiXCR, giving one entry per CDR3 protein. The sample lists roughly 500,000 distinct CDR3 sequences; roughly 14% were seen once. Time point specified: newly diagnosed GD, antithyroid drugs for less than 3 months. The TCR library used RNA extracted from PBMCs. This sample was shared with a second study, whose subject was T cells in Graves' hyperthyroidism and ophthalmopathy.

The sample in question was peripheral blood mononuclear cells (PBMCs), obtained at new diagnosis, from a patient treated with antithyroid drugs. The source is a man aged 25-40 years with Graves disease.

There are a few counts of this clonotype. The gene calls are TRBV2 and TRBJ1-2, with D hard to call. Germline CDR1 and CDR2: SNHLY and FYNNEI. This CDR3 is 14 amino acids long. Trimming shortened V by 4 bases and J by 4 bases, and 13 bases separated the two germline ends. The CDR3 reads CASSVEKPAYGYTF. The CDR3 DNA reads TGTGCCAGCAGTGTGGAGAAGCCAGCCTATGGCTACACCTTC. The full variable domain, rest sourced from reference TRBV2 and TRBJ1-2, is EPEVTQTPSHQVTQMGQEVILRCVPISNHLYFYWYRQILGQKVEFLVSFYNNEISEKSEIFDDQFSVERPDGSNFTLKIRSTKLEDSAMYFCASSVEKPAYGYTFGSGTRLTVV.

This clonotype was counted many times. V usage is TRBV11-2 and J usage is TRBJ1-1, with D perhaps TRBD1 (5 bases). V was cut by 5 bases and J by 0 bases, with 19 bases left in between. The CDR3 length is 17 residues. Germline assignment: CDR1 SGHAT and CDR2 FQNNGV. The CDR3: CASSSSTVRDLNTEAFF. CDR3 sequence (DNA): TGTGCCAGCAGCAGCAGCACTGTAAGGGACTTGAACACTGAAGCTTTCTTT.

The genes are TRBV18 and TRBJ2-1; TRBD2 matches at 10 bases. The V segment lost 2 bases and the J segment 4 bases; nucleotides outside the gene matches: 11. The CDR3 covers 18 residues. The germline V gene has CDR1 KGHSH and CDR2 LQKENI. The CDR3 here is CASSPAYGLADRYNEQFF. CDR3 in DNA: TGTGCCAGCTCACCAGCGTACGGACTAGCGGATAGGTACAATGAGCAGTTCTTC.

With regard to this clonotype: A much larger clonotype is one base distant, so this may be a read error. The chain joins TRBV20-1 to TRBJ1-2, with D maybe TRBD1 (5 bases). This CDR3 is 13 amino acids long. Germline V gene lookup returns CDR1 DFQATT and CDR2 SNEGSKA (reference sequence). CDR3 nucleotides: TGCGGTGCTACTTCCGGGACGGCTTATGGCTACACCTTC. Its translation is CGATSGTAYGYTF.

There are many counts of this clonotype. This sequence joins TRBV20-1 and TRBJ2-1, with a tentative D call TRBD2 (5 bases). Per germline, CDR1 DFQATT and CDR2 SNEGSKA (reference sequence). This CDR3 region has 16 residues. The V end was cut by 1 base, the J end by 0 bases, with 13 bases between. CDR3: CSARVGASPSYNEQFF. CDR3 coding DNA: TGCAGTGCTAGAGTGGGAGCGAGTCCCTCCTACAATGAGCAGTTCTTC.

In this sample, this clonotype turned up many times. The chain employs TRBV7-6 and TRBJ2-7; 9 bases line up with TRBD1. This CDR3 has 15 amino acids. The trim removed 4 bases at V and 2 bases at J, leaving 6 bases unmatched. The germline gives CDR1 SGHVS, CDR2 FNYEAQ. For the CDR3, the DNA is TGTGCCAGCAGCTCAGTCCGGGACAGGGCCTACGAGCAGTACTTC. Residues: CASSSVRDRAYEQYF.

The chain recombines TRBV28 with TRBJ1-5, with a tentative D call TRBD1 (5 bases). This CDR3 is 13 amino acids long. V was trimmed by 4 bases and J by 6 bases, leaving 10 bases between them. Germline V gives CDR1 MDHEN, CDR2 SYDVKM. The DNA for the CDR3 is TGTGCCAGCAGTTCCCTCCAGGGTCAGCCCCAGCATTTT. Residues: CASSSLQGQPQHF.

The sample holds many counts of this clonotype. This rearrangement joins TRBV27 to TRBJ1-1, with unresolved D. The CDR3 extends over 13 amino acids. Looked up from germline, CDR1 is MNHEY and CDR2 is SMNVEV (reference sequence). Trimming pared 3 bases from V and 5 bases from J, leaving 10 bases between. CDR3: CASSFWEGTEAFF. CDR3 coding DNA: TGTGCCAGCAGTTTTTGGGAAGGTACTGAAGCTTTCTTT.

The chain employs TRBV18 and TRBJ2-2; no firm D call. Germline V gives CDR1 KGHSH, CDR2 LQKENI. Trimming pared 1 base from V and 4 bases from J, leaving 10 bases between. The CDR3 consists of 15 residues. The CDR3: CASSPLTTATGELFF. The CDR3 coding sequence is TGTGCCAGCTCACCACTCACCACCGCCACCGGGGAGCTGTTTTTT.

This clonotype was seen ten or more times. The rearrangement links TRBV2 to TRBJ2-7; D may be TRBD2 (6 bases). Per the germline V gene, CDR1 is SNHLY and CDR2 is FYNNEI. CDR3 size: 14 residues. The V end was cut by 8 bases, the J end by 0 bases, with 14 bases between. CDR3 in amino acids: CASGRDFSSYEQYF. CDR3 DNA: TGTGCCAGCGGCCGGGACTTTAGCTCCTACGAGCAGTACTTC.